The 17 T cell receptor beta chains below come from one sample, sequenced in a study of shared clonotypes between healthy human individuals. Sequencing was performed with immunoSEQ multiplex PCR; in TCRdb, only in-frame clones are kept and a portion is missing. The sample lists around 690,000 clones; 90% were seen once. Sequencing was carried out using memory CD8+ T cells from PBMCs. Subset described: CD45RO+ cells pooled with CCR7-negative TemRA cells. These receptors were collected from a man between 18 and 35 years old in good health. Some clones in this sample may be carry-over from other donors' samples.

For the CDR3, the DNA is TGCGCCAGCAGCCAAGGCTACAATACTGGGTTCCACGAGCAGTACTTC. Protein product: CASSQGYNTGFHEQYF. The chain uses TRBV4-3 and TRBJ2-7; D unresolved. Germline lookup yields CDR1 LGHNA and CDR2 YSLEER. The CDR3 totals 16 residues. The ends were cut back, 1 base at V and 5 bases at J, with 18 bases in the middle.

V and J are TRBV9 and TRBJ2-7; TRBD2 agrees at 9 bases. Per germline, CDR1 SGDLS and CDR2 YYNGEE. Trimming cost V 4 bases and J 0 bases; bases outside gene matches: 11. The CDR3 spans 17 residues. The CDR3 region has the DNA TGTGCCAGCAGCTCGGGACCTTATAGCGGGAGCTCCTACGAGCAGTACTTC. Protein sequence: CASSSGPYSGSSYEQYF.

This rearrangement joins TRBV9 to TRBJ2-2; D uncertain. Germline assignment: CDR1 SGDLS and CDR2 YYNGEE. V lost 8 bases and J lost 3, with 11 bases in between. The CDR3 length is 13 residues. The CDR3, as DNA: TGTGCCAGTCAAGAAACCTACACCGGGGAGCTGTTTTTT. It specifies CASQETYTGELFF.

V and J are TRBV7-2 and TRBJ2-7; the match to TRBD2 covers 9 bases. The CDR3 contains 14 residues. Unmatched junction bases numbered 3, after V lost 2 bases and J lost 4 bases. CDR1 and CDR2 from the germline V gene are SGHTA and FQGNSA. Here the CDR3 reads CASSLYAGGYEQYF. The CDR3 DNA reads TGTGCCAGCAGCTTATATGCGGGAGGGTACGAGCAGTACTTC.

This clone was counted once. V gene TRBV5-1 combines with J gene TRBJ1-1; 12 bases line up with TRBD1. The CDR3 runs 15 residues. V was pared by 4 bases and J by 1 base, with 2 bases of the junction left unmatched. Germline V gives CDR1 SGHRS, CDR2 YFSETQ. In DNA, the CDR3 is TGCGCCAGCAGCAAGGGACAGGGGGCGAACACTGAAGCTTTCTTT. It yields the protein CASSKGQGANTEAFF. The variable domain in full, completed from reference TRBV5-1 and TRBJ1-1, reads KAGVTQTPRYLIKTRGQQVTLSCSPISGHRSVSWYQQTPGQGLQFLFEYFSETQRNKGNFPGRFSGRQFSNSRSEMNVSTLELGDSALYLCASSKGQGANTEAFFGQGTRLTVV.

J is TRBJ2-1 and V is TRBV6-1; no clear D gene. V was pared by 4 bases and J by 9 bases, with 16 bases between. This CDR3 has 14 residues. The germline gives CDR1 MNHNS, CDR2 SASEGT. CDR3 protein: CASSGPYIASEQFF. The CDR3 coding sequence is TGTGCCAGCAGTGGACCTTATATAGCTAGTGAGCAGTTCTTC.

The chain has TRBV6-4 and TRBJ2-3, with D perhaps TRBD2 (6 bases). The germline V gene has CDR1 MRHNA and CDR2 SNTAGT. The CDR3 is 15 amino acids. V lost 2 bases, J lost 0 bases, and 9 bases lay in between. CDR3 loop: CASSDAGTSTDTQYF. CDR3 bases: TGTGCCAGCAGTGACGCCGGGACTAGCACAGATACGCAGTATTTT.

This clone was counted a single time. This rearrangement joins TRBV4-3 to TRBJ2-7; D ambiguous. This CDR3 has 15 residues. Trimming left V 1 base short and J 1 base short, with 11 bases between. CDR1 is LGHNA, CDR2 YSLEER, per germline. CDR3 in DNA: TGCGCCAGCAGCCAAGCATTAAGCACTTCCTACGAGCAGTACTTC. Protein: CASSQALSTSYEQYF.

The count of this clone is one. The V gene is TRBV30, the J gene TRBJ2-1, with a tentative D call TRBD1 (5 bases). From germline, CDR1 is GTSNPN and CDR2 SVGIG (reference sequence). CDR3 length: 16 amino acids. Trimming removed 0 bases at V and 3 bases at J, with 15 bases between. The CDR3 here is CAWSVSSGLIYNEQFF. DNA of the CDR3: TGTGCCTGGAGTGTTTCATCAGGGCTGATCTACAATGAGCAGTTCTTC. The whole variable domain, filled in from reference TRBV30 and TRBJ2-1, reads SQTIHQWPATLVQPVGSPLSLECTVEGTSNPNLYWYRQAAGRGLQLLFYSVGIGQISSEVPQNLSASRPQDRQFILSSKKLLLSDSGFYLCAWSVSSGLIYNEQFFGPGTRLTVL.

CDR3 residues: CASSSGDYEQYF. CDR3 coding DNA: TGTGCCAGCAGCTCGGGGGACTACGAGCAGTACTTC. J is TRBJ2-7 and V is TRBV7-3; weak D call: TRBD2 (6 bases). The CDR3 length is 12 residues. The V gene's germline CDR1 is SGHTA and CDR2 FQGTGA. V lost 4 bases and J lost 3, with 7 bases in between.

The chain employs TRBV9 and TRBJ1-1; maybe TRBD1 (6 bases). Trimming left V 0 bases short and J 5 bases short, with 17 bases between. CDR3 length: 16 amino acids. Germline loops: CDR1 SGDLS, CDR2 YYNGEE. The CDR3 DNA follows: TGTGCCAGCAGCGTAGGGGGGGCCCTGCTTGAGACTGAAGCTTTCTTT. Protein sequence: CASSVGGALLETEAFF.

The rearrangement links TRBV4-1 to TRBJ2-5; the D gene could be TRBD1 or TRBD2 (6 bases each). With 2 bases removed from V and 3 bases from J, the gap between germline ends came to 16 bases. Germline V gene data show CDR1 as MGHRA and CDR2 as YSYEKL. The CDR3 runs to 16 residues. The CDR3: CASSQFPLGGKETQYF. CDR3 DNA sequence: TGCGCCAGCAGCCAATTCCCCTTAGGGGGGAAAGAGACCCAGTACTTC.

CDR3 coding DNA: TGTGCCAGCAGCTCCCGACTAGGGGAAGAGACCCAGTACTTC. This translates into CASSSRLGEETQYF. The chain combines TRBV7-9 with TRBJ2-5, with TRBD2 as a possible D gene (6 bases). CDR1 is SEHNR and CDR2 is FQNEAQ in the germline V gene (reference sequence). The length of the CDR3 is 14 residues. V shed 4 bases and J shed 3 bases, with 12 bases lying between them.

V usage is TRBV2 and J usage is TRBJ1-3; 7 nucleotides agree with TRBD1. The CDR3 is 16 residues long. With V trimmed by 4 bases and J by 0 bases, 6 bases remained unmatched. The V gene's germline CDR1 is SNHLY and CDR2 FYNNEI. CDR3 residues: CASSGDRRDSGNTIYF. The CDR3 DNA is TGTGCCAGCAGTGGGGACAGAAGAGACTCTGGAAACACCATATATTTT.

CDR3 sequence reads: CASSFTREGPYEQYF. The CDR3 bases are TGTGCCAGCAGTTTTACAAGGGAGGGCCCCTACGAGCAGTACTTC. The chain recombines TRBV27 with TRBJ2-7; 7 positions agree with TRBD2. The germline CDR1 and CDR2 sequences are MNHEY and SMNVEV (reference sequence). With V trimmed by 3 bases and J by 2 bases, 7 bases remained unmatched. The CDR3 covers 15 residues.

This clone was detected only a few times. In this CDR3 the conserved last residue, phenylalanine or tryptophan, is missing, so a read error is likely. Because the CDR3's place on the DNA is in doubt, the DNA is left out and the CDR3 is given as listed by TCRdb. The chain couples TRBV7-9 to TRBJ1-2. The CDR3 contains 9 residues when both ends are counted. Germline V lookup: CDR1 SEHNR, CDR2 FQNEAQ (reference sequence). CDR3 residues: CASSLSEGL.

A remark on this clone: Its ends do not fully match the called genes, so a read error is possible. The genes are TRBV5-6 and TRBJ1-5, with TRBD1 as a possible D gene (5 bases). The CDR3 totals 11 residues. Germline CDR1 and CDR2: SGHDT and YYEEEE. CDR3 in amino acids: CASSARDELYF. CDR3 nucleotide sequence: TGTGCCAGCAGCGCCAGGGACGAACTGTATTTT. The variable domain in full, with the rest retrieved from reference TRBV5-6 and TRBJ1-5, is DAGVTQSPTHLIKTRGQQVTLRCSPKSGHDTVSWYQQALGQGPQFIFQYYEEEERQRGNFPDRFSGHQFPNYSSELNVNALLLGDSALYLCASSARDELYFGDGTRLSIL.